This entry is about one T cell receptor (beta chain). The CDR3 covers 15 residues. Germline trimming cut 4 bases from V and 4 bases from J; bases unmatched to any gene: 8. Germline-derived CDR1 and CDR2 are SGHTS and YDEGEE. Study processing details: Amplified reference gene primers provided the basis for estimating nucleated cell counts. Libraries were prepared by immunoSEQ multiplex PCR; TCRdb keeps only in-frame clonotypes and omits some of them. V, J and clone size are taken as reported in that table, and D and trimming were inferred from the DNA itself. This sample has 70,000 to 85,000 clones; about four fifths occur once, and the top ten carry 21%. These data originate in a study of blood T cell repertoires in COVID-19. Background on the study: Samples taken during acute and convalescent COVID-19 were collected in the United States, Italy and Spain. Sources were T cells, B-cell-depleted T cells, or PBMCs; the material itself was cDNA or gDNA.

The chain has TRBV5-8 and TRBJ2-7; 10 positions agree with TRBD1. The receptor comes from a human donor in a cohort sampled during active COVID-19. Sequencing was done on a sample of peripheral blood. CDR3 sequence reads: CASSPRTGGFYEQYF. The DNA for the CDR3 is TGTGCCAGCAGCCCCAGGACAGGGGGTTTTTACGAGCAGTACTTC.